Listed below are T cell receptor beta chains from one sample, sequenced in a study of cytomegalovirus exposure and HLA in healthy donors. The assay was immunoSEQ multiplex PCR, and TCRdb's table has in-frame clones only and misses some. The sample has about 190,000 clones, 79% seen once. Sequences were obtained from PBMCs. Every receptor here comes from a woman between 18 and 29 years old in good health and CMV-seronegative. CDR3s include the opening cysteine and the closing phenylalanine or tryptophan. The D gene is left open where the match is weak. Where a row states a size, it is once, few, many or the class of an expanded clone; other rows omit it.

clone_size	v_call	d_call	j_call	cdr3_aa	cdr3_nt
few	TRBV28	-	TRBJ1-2	CASRLGGWESGYTF	TGTGCCAGCAGACTGGGAGGGTGGGAATCAGGCTACACCTTC
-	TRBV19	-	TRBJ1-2	CASREGMVENGYTF	TGTGCCTCCCGAGAGGGAATGGTAGAAAATGGCTACACCTTC
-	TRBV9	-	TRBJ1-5	CASSTSWGVEGNQPQHF	TGTGCCAGCAGCACTTCATGGGGGGTTGAGGGCAATCAGCCCCAGCATTTT
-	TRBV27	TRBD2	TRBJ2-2	CASRRNGAGVQPGELFF	TGTGCCAGCAGACGAAACGGCGCGGGGGTTCAACCCGGGGAGCTGTTTTTT
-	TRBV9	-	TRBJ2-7	CASSVGGPYEQYF	TGTGCCAGCAGCGTAGGAGGCCCCTACGAGCAGTACTTC
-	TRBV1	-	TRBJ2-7	CTSSLGPESQGAKYEQYF	TGCACCAGCAGCCTCGGGCCCGAATCACAGGGGGCGAAATACGAGCAGTACTTC
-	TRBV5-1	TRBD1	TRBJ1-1	CASSFGQGNTEAFF	TGCGCCAGCAGCTTTGGACAGGGTAATACTGAAGCTTTCTTT
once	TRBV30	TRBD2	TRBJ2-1	CAWRVPGSGARNEQFF	TGTGCCTGGAGGGTCCCGGGAAGCGGGGCTAGGAATGAGCAGTTCTTC
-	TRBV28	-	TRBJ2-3	CASSLSLTGGFGDTQYF	TGTGCCAGCAGTTTATCGCTGACCGGAGGGTTCGGAGATACGCAGTATTTT
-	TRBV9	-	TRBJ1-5	CASSNSVGNQPQHF	TGTGCCAGCTCGAATTCGGTAGGCAATCAGCCCCAGCATTTT
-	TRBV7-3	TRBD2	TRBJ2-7	CASSKHSGGAYEQYF	TGTGCCAGCAGCAAACATAGCGGGGGGGCCTACGAGCAGTACTTC
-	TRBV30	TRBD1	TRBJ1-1	CAWSLLQGATKQRNTEAFF	TGTGCCTGGAGCCTCCTACAGGGGGCCACGAAACAACGGAACACTGAAGCTTTCTTT
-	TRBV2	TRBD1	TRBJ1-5	CASTGQDRNQPQHF	TGTGCCAGCACGGGACAGGATCGCAATCAGCCCCAGCATTTT
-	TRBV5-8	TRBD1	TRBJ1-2	CASSYGQGAYGYTF	TGTGCCAGCAGTTACGGACAGGGTGCATATGGCTACACCTTC
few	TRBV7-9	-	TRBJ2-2	CASSAPENTGELFF	TGTGCCAGCAGCGCCCCAGAGAACACCGGGGAGCTGTTTTTT
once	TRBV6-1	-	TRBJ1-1	CASSMTGEAFF	TGTGCCAGCAGTATGACAGGTGAAGCTTTCTTT
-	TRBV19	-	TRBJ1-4	CASSKYGPGTNEKLFF	TGTGCCAGTAGTAAGTACGGTCCGGGAACTAATGAAAAACTGTTTTTT
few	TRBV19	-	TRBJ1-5	CASRQGSRPQHF	TGTGCCAGTAGACAGGGTTCGAGACCCCAGCATTTT
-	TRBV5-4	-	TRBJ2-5	CASSPPGGARETQYF	TGTGCCAGCAGCCCACCCGGCGGGGCCAGGGAGACCCAGTACTTC
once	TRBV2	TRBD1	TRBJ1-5	CASSGPDRGLDQPQHF	TGTGCCAGCAGTGGGCCAGACAGGGGGCTGGATCAGCCCCAGCATTTT
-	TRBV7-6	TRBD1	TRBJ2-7	CASSPSATGVSYEQYF	TGTGCCAGCAGCCCAAGCGCGACAGGGGTTTCCTACGAGCAGTACTTC
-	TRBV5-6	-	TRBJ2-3	CASTFGSASTDTQYF	TGTGCCAGCACCTTTGGCAGTGCTAGCACAGATACGCAGTATTTT
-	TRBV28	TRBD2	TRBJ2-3	CASQSGGPTDTQYF	TGTGCCAGCCAAAGCGGGGGCCCCACAGATACGCAGTATTTT
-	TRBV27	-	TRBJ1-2	CASSSGLTDSVYGYTF	TGTGCCAGCAGTTCTGGACTGACGGACAGTGTTTATGGCTACACCTTC
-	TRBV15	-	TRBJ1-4	CATGDGFSSNEKLFF	TGTGCCACCGGCGACGGATTTAGCTCTAATGAAAAACTGTTTTTT
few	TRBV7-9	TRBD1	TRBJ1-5	CASSLEEGAGNQPQHF	TGTGCCAGCAGCTTAGAGGAGGGGGCGGGGAATCAGCCCCAGCATTTT
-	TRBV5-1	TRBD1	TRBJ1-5	CASSEGGSQPQHF	TGCGCCAGCAGCGAAGGGGGCAGTCAGCCCCAGCATTTT
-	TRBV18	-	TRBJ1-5	CASSPGQFNQPQHF	TGTGCCAGCTCACCTGGACAGTTCAATCAGCCCCAGCATTTT
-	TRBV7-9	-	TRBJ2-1	CASSLVGQGTSRNEQFF	TGTGCCAGCAGCTTAGTTGGCCAGGGAACATCGAGGAATGAGCAGTTCTTC
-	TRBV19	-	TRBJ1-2	CASSIQGSGGYTF	TGTGCCAGTAGTATCCAAGGTTCGGGTGGCTACACCTTC
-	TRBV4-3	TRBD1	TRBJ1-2	CASSQDTQGGGYTF	TGCGCCAGCAGCCAAGATACCCAGGGGGGTGGCTACACCTTC
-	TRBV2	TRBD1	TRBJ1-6	CASSPKTGFLPSSYNSPLHF	TGTGCCAGCAGCCCTAAGACAGGGTTCTTACCAAGCTCCTATAATTCACCCCTCCACTTT
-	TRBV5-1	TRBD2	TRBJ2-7	CASSSSGSFYEQYF	TGCGCCAGCAGCAGCAGCGGGAGTTTTTACGAGCAGTACTTC
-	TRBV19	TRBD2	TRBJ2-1	CASTSGSDYNEQFF	TGTGCCAGCACTAGCGGGAGTGATTACAATGAGCAGTTCTTC
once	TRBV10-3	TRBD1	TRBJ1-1	CAISYGQDTEAFF	TGTGCCATCAGTTACGGACAGGACACTGAAGCTTTCTTT
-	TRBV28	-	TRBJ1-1	CATLTSAGRTFF	TGTGCCACCCTCACCTCGGCAGGGCGAACTTTCTTT
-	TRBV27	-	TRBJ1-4	CASSFGGKGEKLFF	TGTGCCAGCAGTTTTGGAGGGAAGGGTGAAAAACTGTTTTTT
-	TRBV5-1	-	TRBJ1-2	CASSSEQGDYGYTF	TGCGCCAGCAGCTCTGAACAGGGAGACTATGGCTACACCTTC
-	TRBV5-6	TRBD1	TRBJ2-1	CASSLLQGSYDEQFF	TGTGCCAGCAGCTTGTTACAGGGGAGTTACGATGAGCAGTTCTTC
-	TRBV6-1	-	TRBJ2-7	CASSETGLGEQYF	TGTGCCAGCAGTGAAACGGGTTTGGGCGAGCAGTACTTC
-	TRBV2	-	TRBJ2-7	CAILQGSLAYEQYF	TGTGCCATACTACAGGGATCACTCGCTTACGAGCAGTACTTC
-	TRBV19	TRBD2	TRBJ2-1	CASSSGGLSYNEQFF	TGTGCCAGTAGTAGCGGGGGGCTATCCTACAATGAGCAGTTCTTC
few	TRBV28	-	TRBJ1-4	CAIGPWEEKLFF	TGTGCCATCGGTCCCTGGGAGGAAAAACTGTTTTTT
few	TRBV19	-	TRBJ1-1	CASSRPGENTEAFF	TGTGCCAGTAGTCGTCCGGGAGAGAACACTGAAGCTTTCTTT
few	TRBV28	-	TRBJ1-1	CASSPTQPMVNTEAFF	TGTGCCAGCAGTCCTACACAGCCGATGGTGAACACTGAAGCTTTCTTT
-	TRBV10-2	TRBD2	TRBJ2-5	CASGPGLAGIETQYF	TGCGCCAGCGGTCCGGGACTAGCGGGAATTGAGACCCAGTACTTC
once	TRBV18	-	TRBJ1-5	CASSPPGGYGNQPQHF	TGTGCCAGCTCACCACCCGGGGGTTACGGCAATCAGCCCCAGCATTTT
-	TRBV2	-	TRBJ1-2	CASSARDSGYGYTF	TGTGCCAGCAGTGCCCGGGACTCAGGTTATGGCTACACCTTC
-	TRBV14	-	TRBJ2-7	CASSRYGETTYEQYF	TGTGCCAGCAGTCGCTATGGGGAGACGACCTACGAGCAGTACTTC
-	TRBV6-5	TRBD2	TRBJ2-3	CASTKLAGVHTQYF	TGTGCCAGCACCAAACTAGCGGGGGTACATACGCAGTATTTT
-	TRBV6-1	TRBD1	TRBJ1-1	CASNLGQRNTEAFF	TGTGCCAGTAACTTGGGACAGAGGAACACTGAAGCTTTCTTT
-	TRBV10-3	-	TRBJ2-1	CALGQGSYNEQFF	TGTGCCTTGGGGCAGGGGTCCTACAATGAGCAGTTCTTC
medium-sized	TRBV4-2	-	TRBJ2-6	CASSQDSNSGANVLTF	TGTGCCAGCAGCCAAGACAGTAACTCTGGGGCCAACGTCCTGACTTTC
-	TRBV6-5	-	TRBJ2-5	CASSWEFKTQYF	TGTGCCAGCAGTTGGGAGTTCAAGACCCAGTACTTC
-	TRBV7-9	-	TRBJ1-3	CASSQGDFRNTIYF	TGTGCCAGCAGTCAAGGGGATTTTAGAAACACCATATATTTT
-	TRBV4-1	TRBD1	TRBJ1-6	CASSQRGQGGSPLHF	TGCGCCAGCAGCCAGAGGGGACAGGGGGGTTCACCCCTCCACTTT
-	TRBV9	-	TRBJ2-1	CASSLSTVTNEQFF	TGTGCCAGCAGCCTCTCGACAGTTACGAATGAGCAGTTCTTC
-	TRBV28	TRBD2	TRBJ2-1	CASRERVRERGNEQFF	TGTGCCAGCAGGGAAAGGGTTCGGGAGCGGGGGAATGAGCAGTTCTTC
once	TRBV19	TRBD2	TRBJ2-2	CASSMGWLAGHTGELFF	TGTGCCAGTAGTATGGGGTGGCTAGCGGGCCACACCGGGGAGCTGTTTTTT
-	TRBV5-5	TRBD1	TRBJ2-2	CASSSRGQGGTGELFF	TGTGCCAGCAGCTCCAGAGGACAGGGGGGCACCGGGGAGCTGTTTTTT